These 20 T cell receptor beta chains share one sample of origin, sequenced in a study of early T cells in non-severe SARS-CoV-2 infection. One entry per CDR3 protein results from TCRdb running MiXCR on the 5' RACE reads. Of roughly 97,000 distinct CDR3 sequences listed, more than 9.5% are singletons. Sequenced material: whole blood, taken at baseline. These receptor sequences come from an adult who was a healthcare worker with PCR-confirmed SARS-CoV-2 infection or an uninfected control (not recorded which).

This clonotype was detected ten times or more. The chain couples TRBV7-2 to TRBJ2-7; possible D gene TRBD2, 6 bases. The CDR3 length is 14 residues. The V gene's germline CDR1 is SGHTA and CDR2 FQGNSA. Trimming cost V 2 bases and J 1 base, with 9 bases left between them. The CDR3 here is CASSLWRESYEQYF. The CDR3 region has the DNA TGTGCCAGCAGCTTATGGCGGGAATCCTACGAGCAGTACTTC.

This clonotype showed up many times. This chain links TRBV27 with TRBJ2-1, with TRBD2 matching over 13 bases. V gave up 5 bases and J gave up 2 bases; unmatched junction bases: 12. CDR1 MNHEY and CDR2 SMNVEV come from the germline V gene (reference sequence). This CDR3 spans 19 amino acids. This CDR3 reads CASSPRTSGSLQAYNEQFF. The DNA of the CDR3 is TGTGCCAGCAGTCCTCGGACTAGCGGGAGTCTCCAAGCCTACAATGAGCAGTTCTTC.

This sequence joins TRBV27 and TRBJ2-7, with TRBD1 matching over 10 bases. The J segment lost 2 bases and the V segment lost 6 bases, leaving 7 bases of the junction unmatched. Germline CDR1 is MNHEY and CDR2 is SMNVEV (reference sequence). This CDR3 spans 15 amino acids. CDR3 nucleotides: TGTGCCAGCAGCAACCGACAGGGGGCCACCTACGAGCAGTACTTC. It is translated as CASSNRQGATYEQYF.

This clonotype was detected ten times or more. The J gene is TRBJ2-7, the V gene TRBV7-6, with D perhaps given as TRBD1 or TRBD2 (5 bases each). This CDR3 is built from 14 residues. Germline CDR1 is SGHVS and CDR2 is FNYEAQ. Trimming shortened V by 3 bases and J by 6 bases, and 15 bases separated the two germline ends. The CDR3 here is CASSLTGPLGEQYF. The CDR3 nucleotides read TGTGCCAGCAGCTTGACGGGACCCCTCGGCGAGCAGTACTTC.

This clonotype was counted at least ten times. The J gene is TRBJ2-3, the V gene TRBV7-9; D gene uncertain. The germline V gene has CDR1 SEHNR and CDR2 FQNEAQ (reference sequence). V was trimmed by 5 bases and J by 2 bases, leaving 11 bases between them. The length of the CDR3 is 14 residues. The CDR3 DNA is TGTGCCAGCAGCCAGCCCGGGTCCACAGATACGCAGTATTTT. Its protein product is CASSQPGSTDTQYF.

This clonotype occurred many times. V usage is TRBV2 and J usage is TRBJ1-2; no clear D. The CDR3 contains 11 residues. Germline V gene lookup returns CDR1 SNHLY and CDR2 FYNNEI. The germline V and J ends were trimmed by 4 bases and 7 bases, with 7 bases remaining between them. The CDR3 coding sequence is TGTGCCAGCAGTGTACAGAGTGGCTACACCTTC. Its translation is CASSVQSGYTF. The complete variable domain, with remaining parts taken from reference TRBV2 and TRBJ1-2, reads EPEVTQTPSHQVTQMGQEVILRCVPISNHLYFYWYRQILGQKVEFLVSFYNNEISEKSEIFDDQFSVERPDGSNFTLKIRSTKLEDSAMYFCASSVQSGYTFGSGTRLTVV.

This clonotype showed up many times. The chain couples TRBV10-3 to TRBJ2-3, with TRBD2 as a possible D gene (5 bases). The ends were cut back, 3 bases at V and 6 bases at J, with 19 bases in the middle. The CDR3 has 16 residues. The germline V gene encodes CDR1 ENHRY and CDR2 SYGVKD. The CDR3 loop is CAISEGKTGFGDTQYF. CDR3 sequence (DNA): TGTGCCATCAGTGAAGGGAAAACGGGATTCGGGGATACGCAGTATTTT.

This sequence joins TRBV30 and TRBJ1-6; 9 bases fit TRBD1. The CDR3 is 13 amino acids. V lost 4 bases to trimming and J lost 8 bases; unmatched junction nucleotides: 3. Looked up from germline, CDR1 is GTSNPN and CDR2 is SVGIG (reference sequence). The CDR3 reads CAWTRDRDSPLHF. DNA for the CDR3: TGTGCCTGGACCCGGGACAGGGATTCACCCCTCCACTTT.

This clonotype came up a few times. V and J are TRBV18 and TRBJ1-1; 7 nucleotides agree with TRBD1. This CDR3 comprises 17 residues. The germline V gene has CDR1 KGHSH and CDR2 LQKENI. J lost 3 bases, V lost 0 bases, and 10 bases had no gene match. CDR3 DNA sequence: TGTGCCAGCTCACCACCGATCCGACAGGGACGGTACACTGAAGCTTTCTTT. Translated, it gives CASSPPIRQGRYTEAFF.

The CDR3 spells CASSLSTGTVLPNTGELFF. The DNA of the CDR3 is TGTGCCAGCAGCTTAAGTACGGGGACAGTCTTACCGAACACCGGGGAGCTGTTTTTT. V and J are TRBV7-3 and TRBJ2-2; 7 nucleotides agree with TRBD1. The CDR3 contains 19 residues. The J segment lost 0 bases and the V segment lost 1 base, leaving 11 bases of the junction unmatched. The germline V gene has CDR1 SGHTA and CDR2 FQGTGA.

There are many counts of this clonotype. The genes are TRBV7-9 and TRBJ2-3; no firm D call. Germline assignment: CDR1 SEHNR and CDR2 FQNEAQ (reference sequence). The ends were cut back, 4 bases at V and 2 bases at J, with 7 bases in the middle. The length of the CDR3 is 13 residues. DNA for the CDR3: TGTGCCAGCAGCTCCAGGAACACAGATACGCAGTATTTT. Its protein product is CASSSRNTDTQYF.

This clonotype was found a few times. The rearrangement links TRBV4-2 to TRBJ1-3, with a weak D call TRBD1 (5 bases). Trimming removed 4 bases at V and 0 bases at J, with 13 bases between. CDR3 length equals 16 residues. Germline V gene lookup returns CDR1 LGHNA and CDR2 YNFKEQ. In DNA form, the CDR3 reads TGTGCCAGCAGCCCCAAAAGGGGAGCCTCTGGAAACACCATATATTTT. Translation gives CASSPKRGASGNTIYF.

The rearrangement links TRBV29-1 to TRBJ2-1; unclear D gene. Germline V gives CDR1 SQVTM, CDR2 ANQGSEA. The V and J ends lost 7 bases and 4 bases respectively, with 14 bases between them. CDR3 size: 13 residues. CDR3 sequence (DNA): TGCAGCGCTATGCTTGTGGATTACAATGAGCAGTTCTTC. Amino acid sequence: CSAMLVDYNEQFF.

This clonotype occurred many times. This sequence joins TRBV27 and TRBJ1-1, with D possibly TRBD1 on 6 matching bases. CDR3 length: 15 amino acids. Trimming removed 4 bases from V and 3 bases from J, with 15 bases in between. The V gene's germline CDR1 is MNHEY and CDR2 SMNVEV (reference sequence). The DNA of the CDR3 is TGTGCCAGCAGTTCTCACGCAGGGGACTACACTGAAGCTTTCTTT. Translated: CASSSHAGDYTEAFF.

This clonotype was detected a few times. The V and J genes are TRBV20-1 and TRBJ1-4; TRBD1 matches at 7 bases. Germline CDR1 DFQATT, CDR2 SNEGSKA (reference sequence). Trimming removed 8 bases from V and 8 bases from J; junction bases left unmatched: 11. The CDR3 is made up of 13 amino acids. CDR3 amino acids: CSPFAGGDEKLFF. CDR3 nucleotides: TGCAGTCCGTTTGCAGGGGGAGACGAAAAACTGTTTTTT.

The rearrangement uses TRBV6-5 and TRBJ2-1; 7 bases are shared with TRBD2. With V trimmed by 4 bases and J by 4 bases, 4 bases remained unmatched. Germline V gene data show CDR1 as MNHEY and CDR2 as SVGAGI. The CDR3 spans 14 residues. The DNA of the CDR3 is TGTGCCAGCAGTTCGGGGGGTCCGTACAATGAGCAGTTCTTC. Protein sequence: CASSSGGPYNEQFF.

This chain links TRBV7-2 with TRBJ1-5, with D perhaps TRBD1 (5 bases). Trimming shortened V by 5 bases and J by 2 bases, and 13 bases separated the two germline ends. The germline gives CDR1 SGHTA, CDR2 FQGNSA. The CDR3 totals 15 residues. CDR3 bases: TGTGCCAGCAGCCTTGGGAGGGGAGGCAATCAGCCCCAGCATTTT. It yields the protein CASSLGRGGNQPQHF.

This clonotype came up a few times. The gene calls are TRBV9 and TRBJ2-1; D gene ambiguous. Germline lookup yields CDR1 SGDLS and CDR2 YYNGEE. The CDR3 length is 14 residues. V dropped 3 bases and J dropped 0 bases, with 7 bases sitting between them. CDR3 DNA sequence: TGTGCCAGCAGCGGACGAGGCTCCTACAATGAGCAGTTCTTC. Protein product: CASSGRGSYNEQFF.

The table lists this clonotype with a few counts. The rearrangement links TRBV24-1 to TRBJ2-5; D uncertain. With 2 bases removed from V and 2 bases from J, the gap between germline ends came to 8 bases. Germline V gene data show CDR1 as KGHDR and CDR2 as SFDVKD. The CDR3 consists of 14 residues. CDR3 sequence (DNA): TGTGCCACCAGTGATTCTCCGGATCAAGAGACCCAGTACTTC. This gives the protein CATSDSPDQETQYF.

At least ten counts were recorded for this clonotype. As DNA, the CDR3 is TGTGCCAGCAGCTTAGAGGCAGGGGGAACAGATACGCAGTATTTT. Translation gives CASSLEAGGTDTQYF. The V and J genes are TRBV7-2 and TRBJ2-3; 7 bases are shared with TRBD1. The V and J ends lost 1 base and 3 bases, in that order; junction bases with no gene match: 4. The germline V gene encodes CDR1 SGHTA and CDR2 FQGNSA. The CDR3 loop spans 15 amino acids.